Reported below is one TCR beta chain. The CDR3 runs to 16 residues. TCRdb's table, derived via immunoSEQ multiplex PCR, lists solely in-frame clones and lacks some. The table has hundreds of thousands of clones, roughly 94% seen once; the top ten hold around 0.018%. The record originates from a study of shared T cell receptors in the human thymus. Material for sequencing was thymocytes. This chain uses TRBV21-1 with TRBJ2-3; the tabulated D call, TRBD2, remains unverified against the DNA. TRBV21-1 is listed as a pseudogene. The TCR sequence derives from a human donor. The DNA for the CDR3 is TGTGCCAGCAGCCTCCGGACTAGCGGTTACACAGATACGCAGTATTTT. The encoded protein is CASSLRTSGYTDTQYF.